This T cell receptor (beta chain) was recorded in a study of T cell repertoires in cytomegalovirus infection. For the study at large: Selected CMV epitopes included recently identified HLA-C-restricted ones as well as well-studied HLA-B-restricted ones.

Trimming cost V 3 bases and J 8 bases; bases outside gene matches: 16. Germline values: CDR1 SGHVS, CDR2 FQNEAQ. CDR3 length: 17 residues. This clonotype has a count of ten or more. Its cognate antigen is unknown. Each CDR3 protein gets one entry after TCRdb re-called the reads with MiXCR. There are hundreds of thousands of distinct CDR3 sequences in the sample; roughly 33% occur only once, and roughly an eighth lies in the top ten. This sequence originates from a human donor in good health (CMV status not recorded). Some clones in this sample may be carry-over from other donors' samples. The sequences come from cultured CD8+ T cells from PBMCs, collected from culture after CMV antigen stimulation. The rearrangement links TRBV7-8 to TRBJ2-1; 7 bases are shared with TRBD1. The CDR3 sequence is CASSFPLGGAMQDEQFF. Written as DNA, the CDR3 is TGTGCCAGCAGCTTTCCTCTAGGGGGCGCGATGCAAGATGAGCAGTTCTTC. Full variable domain (missing parts from reference TRBV7-8 and TRBJ2-1): GAGVSQSPRYKVAKRGQDVALRCDPISGHVSLFWYQQALGQGPEFLTYFQNEAQLDKSGLPSDRFFAERPEGSVSTLKIQRTQQEDSAVYLCASSFPLGGAMQDEQFFGPGTRLTVL.